The 2 T cell receptor beta chains presented below share a single source sample, sequenced in a study of blood T cell repertoires in COVID-19. Profiling relied on immunoSEQ multiplex PCR, and the TCRdb table lists in-frame clones only, not all of them. Among tens of thousands of clones listed, about 85% were seen once. The specimen was peripheral blood. The receptors were sampled from an elderly man with acute or convalescent COVID-19.

This chain links TRBV24-1 with TRBJ2-3; TRBD1 agrees at 9 bases. Germline trimming cut 4 bases from V and 1 base from J; bases unmatched to any gene: 5. The germline gives CDR1 KGHDR, CDR2 SFDVKD. The CDR3 sequence is 16 residues long. The CDR3 DNA sequence: TGTGCCACCAGTGAGTACAGGGGGCGAGGCACAGATACGCAGTATTTT. Amino acid sequence: CATSEYRGRGTDTQYF.

This chain uses TRBV9 with TRBJ1-1; D unclear. Looked up from germline, CDR1 is SGDLS and CDR2 is YYNGEE. The CDR3 length is 13 residues. The V end lost 1 base, the J end lost 1 base, and 5 bases lay between the germline ends. CDR3 sequence: CASSVNRNTEAFF. The CDR3 nucleotides are TGTGCCAGCAGCGTAAACAGGAACACTGAAGCTTTCTTT.